This is a list of T cell receptor beta chains from one sample in a study of response to subunit inactivated influenza vaccine. From the RT-PCR reads, TCRdb called clonotypes with MiXCR, one entry per CDR3 protein. The sample has under 200,000 distinct CDR3 sequences, about 10% seen once. The material was CD8+ T cells sorted from PBMCs, obtained around 25 months after vaccination. These receptors originate from a man aged 50 to 69 who received an inactivated influenza vaccine. CDR3s include the opening cysteine and the closing phenylalanine or tryptophan. D genes are given only for firm matches. Clone size is given for some rows only: seen once, a few or many times, or a class if the clone is expanded.

clone_size: few
d_call: NA
j_call: TRBJ2-7
v_call: TRBV27
cdr3_nt: TGTGCCAGCAGTTTTACCTACTCCTACGAGCAGTACTTC
cdr3_aa: CASSFTYSYEQYF

clone_size: few
d_call: NA
j_call: TRBJ2-2
v_call: TRBV4-3
cdr3_nt: TGCGCCAGCAGCCAAGTTGGACAATACACCGGGGAGCTGTTTTTT
cdr3_aa: CASSQVGQYTGELFF

clone_size: NA
d_call: NA
j_call: TRBJ2-1
v_call: TRBV7-8
cdr3_nt: TGTGCCAGCAGCTTAGCCGGTAGGGGACACCCCCTAAGTGAGCAGTTCTTC
cdr3_aa: CASSLAGRGHPLSEQFF

clone_size: few
d_call: NA
j_call: TRBJ2-5
v_call: TRBV3-1
cdr3_nt: TGTGCCAGCAGCCAGATCATTAGCGGACAAGAGACCCAGTACTTC
cdr3_aa: CASSQIISGQETQYF

clone_size: NA
d_call: NA
j_call: TRBJ2-4
v_call: TRBV12-3/TRBV12-4
cdr3_nt: TGTGCCAGCAGTTTAGCAGGCAGGCAAAACATTCAGTACTTC
cdr3_aa: CASSLAGRQNIQYF

clone_size: NA
d_call: NA
j_call: TRBJ2-7
v_call: TRBV28
cdr3_nt: TGTGCCAGCAGCGGTTACAGCGATCGCTTGATTACCTACGAGCAGTACTTC
cdr3_aa: CASSGYSDRLITYEQYF

clone_size: few
d_call: TRBD2
j_call: TRBJ2-1
v_call: TRBV2
cdr3_nt: TGTGCCAGCAGGGGGGGGGACAATGAGCAGTTCTTC
cdr3_aa: CASRGGDNEQFF

clone_size: few
d_call: NA
j_call: TRBJ2-3
v_call: TRBV10-3
cdr3_nt: TGTGCCATCAGTGACTTCGGGTCCACAGATACGCAGTATTTT
cdr3_aa: CAISDFGSTDTQYF

clone_size: NA
d_call: TRBD1
j_call: TRBJ2-7
v_call: TRBV7-2
cdr3_nt: TGTGCCAGCAGCGGCTGGGACAGGGCTTCCTACGAGCAGTACTTC
cdr3_aa: CASSGWDRASYEQYF

clone_size: many
d_call: NA
j_call: TRBJ1-4
v_call: TRBV5-1
cdr3_nt: TGCGCCAGCAGCTTGGAGCCGGCAGCAACTAATGAAAAACTGTTTTTT
cdr3_aa: CASSLEPAATNEKLFF

clone_size: few
d_call: TRBD1
j_call: TRBJ2-2
v_call: TRBV7-9
cdr3_nt: TGTGCCAGCAGCTCAGGACAGGCTCTAGCCGGGGAGCTGTTTTTT
cdr3_aa: CASSSGQALAGELFF

clone_size: many
d_call: TRBD1
j_call: TRBJ2-7
v_call: TRBV6-2/TRBV6-3
cdr3_nt: TGTGCCAGCAGTTTGGACAGGGGCTACGAGCAGTACTTC
cdr3_aa: CASSLDRGYEQYF

clone_size: few
d_call: NA
j_call: TRBJ2-1
v_call: TRBV7-8
cdr3_nt: TGTGCCAGCAGCTTAGCGGTGGGACCAAGGGACAATGAGCAGTTCTTC
cdr3_aa: CASSLAVGPRDNEQFF

clone_size: many
d_call: NA
j_call: TRBJ2-7
v_call: TRBV12-3/TRBV12-4
cdr3_nt: TGTGCCAGCAGTACGACGGGCCTTCACTCCGAGCAGTACTTC
cdr3_aa: CASSTTGLHSEQYF

clone_size: NA
d_call: TRBD2
j_call: TRBJ2-1
v_call: TRBV9
cdr3_nt: TGTGCCAGCAGTCCTAGCGGGGCCTTACACAATGAGCAGTTCTTC
cdr3_aa: CASSPSGALHNEQFF

clone_size: NA
d_call: TRBD2
j_call: TRBJ2-1
v_call: TRBV5-6
cdr3_nt: TGTGCCAGCAGCTTGGCTAGCGGGATCGGGGATGAGCAGTTCTTC
cdr3_aa: CASSLASGIGDEQFF

clone_size: NA
d_call: NA
j_call: TRBJ2-3
v_call: TRBV27
cdr3_nt: TGTGCCAGCAGTTTATTTCCGCGGGCGGGGACCACAGATACGCAGTATTTT
cdr3_aa: CASSLFPRAGTTDTQYF

clone_size: NA
d_call: TRBD2
j_call: TRBJ2-1
v_call: TRBV5-1
cdr3_nt: TGCGCCAGCAGCTTGCTGCTAGCGGGGGGGGCCAATGAGCAGTTCTTC
cdr3_aa: CASSLLLAGGANEQFF

clone_size: many
d_call: NA
j_call: TRBJ2-3
v_call: TRBV4-3
cdr3_nt: TGCGCCAGCAGCCAAGATCGGAGGAGCACAGATACGCAGTATTTT
cdr3_aa: CASSQDRRSTDTQYF

clone_size: many
d_call: TRBD2
j_call: TRBJ2-6
v_call: TRBV19
cdr3_nt: TGTGCCAGTAGTCCCTCAGCGGGAGCCCTCTCTGGGGCCAACGTCCTGACTTTC
cdr3_aa: CASSPSAGALSGANVLTF